The clone carrying this T cell receptor (beta chain) was detected many times. Its antigen is unidentified. Researchers prepared the TCRbeta library using unique molecular identifiers, the study reports. Using its own MiXCR run on the PCR reads, TCRdb lists one record per CDR3 protein. This sample yields about 300,000 distinct CDR3 sequences, of which around a tenth are seen a single time; roughly 7.1% belongs to the top ten. The germline gives CDR1 SGHKS, CDR2 YYEKEE (reference sequence). Deletions cut 3 bases from V and 2 bases from J, with 5 bases between. CDR3 size: 13 residues. The record originates from a study of T-cell reconstitution after alpha-beta-depleted transplantation in children. Findings and caveats of the study: Surviving recipient T cells and intrathymic progenitors accounted for some patients' high TCRbeta diversity at day 60. T cells produced anew were the main source of T-cell counts and diversity one year after transplant. Two months or so post-transplant, alpha-beta T cells reportedly derived from several hundred expanded graft clones.

The clonotype was recovered from a boy younger than two with acute myeloid leukemia, due to receive a stem cell transplant. The sequences come from PBMCs, collected before TCRalphabeta/CD19-depleted stem cell transplant. V gene TRBV5-5 combines with J gene TRBJ2-2, with D unclear. DNA for the CDR3: TGTGCCAGCAGCTCGGACAACACCGGGGAGCTGTTTTTT. This codes for CASSSDNTGELFF.